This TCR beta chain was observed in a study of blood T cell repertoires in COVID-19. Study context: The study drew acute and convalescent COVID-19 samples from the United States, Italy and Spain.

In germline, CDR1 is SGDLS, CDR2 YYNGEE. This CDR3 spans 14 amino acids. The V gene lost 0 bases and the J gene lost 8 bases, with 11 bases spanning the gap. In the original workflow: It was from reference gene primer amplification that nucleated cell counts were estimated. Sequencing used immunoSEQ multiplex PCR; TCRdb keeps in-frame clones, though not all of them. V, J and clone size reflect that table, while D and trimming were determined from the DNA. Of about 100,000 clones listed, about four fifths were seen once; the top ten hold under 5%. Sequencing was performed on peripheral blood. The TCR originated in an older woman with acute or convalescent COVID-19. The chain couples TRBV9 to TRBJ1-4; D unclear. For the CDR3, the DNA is TGTGCCAGCAGCGTAGCCGAGGTAGACGAAAAACTGTTTTTT. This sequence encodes CASSVAEVDEKLFF.